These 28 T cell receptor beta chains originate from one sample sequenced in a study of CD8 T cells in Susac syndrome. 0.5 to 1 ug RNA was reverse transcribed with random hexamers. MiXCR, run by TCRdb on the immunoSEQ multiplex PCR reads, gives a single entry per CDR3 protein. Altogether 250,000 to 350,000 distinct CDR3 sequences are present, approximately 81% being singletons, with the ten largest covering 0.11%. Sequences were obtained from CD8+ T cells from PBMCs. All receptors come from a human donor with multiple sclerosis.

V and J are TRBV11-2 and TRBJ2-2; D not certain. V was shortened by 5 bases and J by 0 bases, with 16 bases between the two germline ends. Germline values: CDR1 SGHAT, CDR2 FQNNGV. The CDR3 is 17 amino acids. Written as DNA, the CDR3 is TGTGCCAGCAGCAAACTATACCGGGCCGCGAACACCGGGGAGCTGTTTTTT. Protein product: CASSKLYRAANTGELFF. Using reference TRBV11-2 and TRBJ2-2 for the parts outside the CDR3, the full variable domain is EAGVAQSPRYKIIEKRQSVAFWCNPISGHATLYWYQQILGQGPKLLIQFQNNGVVDDSQLPKDRFSAERLKGVDSTLKIQPAKLEDSAVYLCASSKLYRAANTGELFFGEGSRLTVL.

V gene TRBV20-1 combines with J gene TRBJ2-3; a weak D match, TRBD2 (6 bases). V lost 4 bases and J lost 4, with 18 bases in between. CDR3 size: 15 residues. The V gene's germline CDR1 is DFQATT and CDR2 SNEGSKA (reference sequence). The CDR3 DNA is TGCAGTGCTAATGGACTAATTTCGGTCCCAGATACGCAGTATTTT. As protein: CSANGLISVPDTQYF.

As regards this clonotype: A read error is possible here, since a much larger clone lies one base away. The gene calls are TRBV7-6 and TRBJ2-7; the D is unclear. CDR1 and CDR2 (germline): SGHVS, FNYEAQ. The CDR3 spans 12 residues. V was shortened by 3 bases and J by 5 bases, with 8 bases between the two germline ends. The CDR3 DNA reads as TGTGCCAGCAGCTTGGGGTCCCACGAGCAGTACTTC. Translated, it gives CASSLGSHEQYF.

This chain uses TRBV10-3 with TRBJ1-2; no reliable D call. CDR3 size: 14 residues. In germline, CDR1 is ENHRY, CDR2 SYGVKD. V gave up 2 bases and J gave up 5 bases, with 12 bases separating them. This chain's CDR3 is CAISEEARPYGYTF. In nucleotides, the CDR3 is TGTGCCATCAGTGAGGAGGCCCGGCCTTATGGCTACACCTTC.

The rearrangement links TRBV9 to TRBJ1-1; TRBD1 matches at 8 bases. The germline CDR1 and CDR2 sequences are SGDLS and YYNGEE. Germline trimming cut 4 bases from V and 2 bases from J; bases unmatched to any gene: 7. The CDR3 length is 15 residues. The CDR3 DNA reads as TGTGCCAGCAGCCCCCCCAGGGGGCCTAACACTGAAGCTTTCTTT. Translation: CASSPPRGPNTEAFF. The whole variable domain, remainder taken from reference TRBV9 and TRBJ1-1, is DSGVTQTPKHLITATGQRVTLRCSPRSGDLSVYWYQQSLDQGLQFLIQYYNGEERAKGNILERFSAQQFPDLHSELNLSSLELGDSALYFCASSPPRGPNTEAFFGQGTRLTVV.

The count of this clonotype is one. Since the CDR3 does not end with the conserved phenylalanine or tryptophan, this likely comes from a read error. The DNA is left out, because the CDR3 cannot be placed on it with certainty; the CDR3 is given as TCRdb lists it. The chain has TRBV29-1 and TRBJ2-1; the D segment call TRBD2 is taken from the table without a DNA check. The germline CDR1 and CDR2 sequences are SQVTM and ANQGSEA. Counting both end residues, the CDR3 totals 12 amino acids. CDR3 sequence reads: CSVDYREGQLFV.

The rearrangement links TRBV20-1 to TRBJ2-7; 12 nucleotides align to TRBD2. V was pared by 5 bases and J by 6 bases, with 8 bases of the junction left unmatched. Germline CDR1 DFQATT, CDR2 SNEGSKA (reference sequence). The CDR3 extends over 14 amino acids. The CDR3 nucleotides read TGCAGTGCTCGCCAGACTAGCGGGAGTCGCGAGCAGTACTTC. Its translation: CSARQTSGSREQYF.

The CDR3 reads CASSFVVKSSYEQYF. The CDR3 DNA follows: TGTGCCAGCAGTTTTGTGGTGAAATCTTCCTACGAGCAGTACTTC. The chain is built from TRBV28 and TRBJ2-7, with D unresolved. The germline CDR1 and CDR2 sequences are MDHEN and SYDVKM. The CDR3 is 15 residues long. V was shortened by 3 bases and J by 1 base, with 13 bases between the two germline ends.

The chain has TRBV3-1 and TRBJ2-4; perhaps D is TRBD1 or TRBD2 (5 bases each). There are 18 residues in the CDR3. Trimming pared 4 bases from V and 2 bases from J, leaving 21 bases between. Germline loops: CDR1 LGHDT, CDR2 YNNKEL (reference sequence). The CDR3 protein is CASSLSRSRMGPKNIQYF. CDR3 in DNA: TGTGCCAGCAGCCTCTCCAGGTCCCGAATGGGACCCAAAAACATTCAGTACTTC.

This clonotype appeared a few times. The CDR3: CASSYSKTYEQYF. CDR3 bases: TGTGCCAGCAGTTACAGCAAGACCTACGAGCAGTACTTC. The rearrangement uses TRBV27 and TRBJ2-7; D gene ambiguous. The CDR3 length is 13 residues. Germline values: CDR1 MNHEY, CDR2 SMNVEV (reference sequence). Trimming removed 4 bases at V and 2 bases at J, with 9 bases between.

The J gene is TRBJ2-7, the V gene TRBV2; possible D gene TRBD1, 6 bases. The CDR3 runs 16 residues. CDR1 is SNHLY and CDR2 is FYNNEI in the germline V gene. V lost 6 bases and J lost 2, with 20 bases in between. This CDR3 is CASRPHLEGVPYEQYF. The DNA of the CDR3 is TGTGCCAGCAGGCCCCATTTAGAGGGGGTCCCCTACGAGCAGTACTTC.

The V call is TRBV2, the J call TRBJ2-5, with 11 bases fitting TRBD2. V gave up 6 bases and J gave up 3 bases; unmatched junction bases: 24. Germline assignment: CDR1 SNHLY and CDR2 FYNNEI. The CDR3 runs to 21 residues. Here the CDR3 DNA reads TGTGCCAGCAGCCCGGGACAGCACTTCCTTCGGACTAGCGGGTTAAAAGAGACCCAGTACTTC. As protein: CASSPGQHFLRTSGLKETQYF.

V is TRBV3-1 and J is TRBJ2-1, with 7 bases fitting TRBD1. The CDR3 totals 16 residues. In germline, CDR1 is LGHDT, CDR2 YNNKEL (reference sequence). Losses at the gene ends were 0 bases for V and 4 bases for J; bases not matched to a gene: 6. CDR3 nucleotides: TGTGCCAGCAGCCAAGATCAAGGACAGGCGTACAATGAGCAGTTCTTC. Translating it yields CASSQDQGQAYNEQFF.

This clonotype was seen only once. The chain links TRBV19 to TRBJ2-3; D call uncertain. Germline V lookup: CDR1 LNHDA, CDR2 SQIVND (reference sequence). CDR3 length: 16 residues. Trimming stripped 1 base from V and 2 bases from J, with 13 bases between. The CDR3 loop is CASSIVEAAYTDTQYF. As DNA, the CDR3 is TGTGCCAGTAGTATAGTAGAGGCAGCCTACACAGATACGCAGTATTTT.

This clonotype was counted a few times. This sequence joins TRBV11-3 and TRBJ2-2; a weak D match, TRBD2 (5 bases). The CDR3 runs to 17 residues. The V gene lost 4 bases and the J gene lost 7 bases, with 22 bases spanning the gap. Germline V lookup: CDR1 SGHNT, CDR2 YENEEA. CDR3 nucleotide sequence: TGTGCCAGCAGCTCCCCTCTTGGAACCGTAGAGGGCGGGGAGCTGTTTTTT. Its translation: CASSSPLGTVEGGELFF.

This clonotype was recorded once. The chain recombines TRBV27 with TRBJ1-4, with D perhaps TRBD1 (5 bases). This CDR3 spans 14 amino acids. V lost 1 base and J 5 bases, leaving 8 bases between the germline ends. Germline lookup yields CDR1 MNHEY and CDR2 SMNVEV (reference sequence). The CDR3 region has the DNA TGTGCCAGCAGTTTATACAGGTTGAATGAAAAACTGTTTTTT. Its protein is CASSLYRLNEKLFF.

The CDR3 here is CASTLQGGPYEQYF. CDR3 coding DNA: TGTGCCAGCACCCTGCAAGGAGGTCCCTACGAGCAGTACTTC. The gene calls are TRBV5-4 and TRBJ2-7, with D possibly TRBD2 on 5 matching bases. This CDR3 has 14 amino acids. Germline values: CDR1 SGHNT, CDR2 YYREEE (reference sequence). V lost 6 bases and J 2 bases, leaving 15 bases between the germline ends.

The CDR3 DNA follows: TGTGCCAGCAGTTACGGGACTACCTACGAGCAGTACTTC. It yields the protein CASSYGTTYEQYF. The rearrangement links TRBV6-2 or TRBV6-3 to TRBJ2-7, with 7 bases aligning to TRBD2. The trim removed 2 bases at V and 2 bases at J, leaving 0 bases unmatched. From germline, CDR1 is MNHEY and CDR2 SVGEGT. The CDR3 has 13 amino acids.

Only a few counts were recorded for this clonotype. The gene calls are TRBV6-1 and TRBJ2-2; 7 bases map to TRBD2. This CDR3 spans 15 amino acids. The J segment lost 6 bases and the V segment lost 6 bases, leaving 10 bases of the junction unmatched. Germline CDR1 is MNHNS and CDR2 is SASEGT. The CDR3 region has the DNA TGTGCCAGCAGCCCCGCCGGGAGCGGGGCCGGGGAGCTGTTTTTT. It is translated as CASSPAGSGAGELFF.

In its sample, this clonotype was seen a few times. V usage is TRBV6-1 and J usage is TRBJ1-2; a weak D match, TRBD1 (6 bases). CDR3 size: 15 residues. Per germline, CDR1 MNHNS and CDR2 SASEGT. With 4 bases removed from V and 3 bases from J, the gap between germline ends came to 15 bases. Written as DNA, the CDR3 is TGTGCCAGCAGTGGGAGGTGGACAGAGGACTATGGCTACACCTTC. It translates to CASSGRWTEDYGYTF.

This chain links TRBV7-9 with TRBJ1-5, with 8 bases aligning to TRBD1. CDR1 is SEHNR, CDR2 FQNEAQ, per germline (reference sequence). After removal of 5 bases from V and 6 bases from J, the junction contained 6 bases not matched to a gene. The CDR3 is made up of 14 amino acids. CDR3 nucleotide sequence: TGTGCCAGCAGCCAACAGGGGGTGGTTCAGCCCCAGCATTTT. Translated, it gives CASSQQGVVQPQHF.

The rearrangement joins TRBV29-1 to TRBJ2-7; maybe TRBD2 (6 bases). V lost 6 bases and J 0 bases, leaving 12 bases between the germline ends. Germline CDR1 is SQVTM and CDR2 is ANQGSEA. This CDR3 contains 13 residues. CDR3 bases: TGCAGCGTCCTTGCGACTAGCTCCTACGAGCAGTACTTC. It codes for CSVLATSSYEQYF.

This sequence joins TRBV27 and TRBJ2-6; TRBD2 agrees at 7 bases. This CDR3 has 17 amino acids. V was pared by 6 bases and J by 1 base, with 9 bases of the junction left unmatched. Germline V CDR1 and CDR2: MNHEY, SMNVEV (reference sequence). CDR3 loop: CASRGEGRESGANVLTF. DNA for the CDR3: TGTGCCAGCAGGGGGGAGGGACGAGAATCTGGGGCCAACGTCCTGACTTTC.

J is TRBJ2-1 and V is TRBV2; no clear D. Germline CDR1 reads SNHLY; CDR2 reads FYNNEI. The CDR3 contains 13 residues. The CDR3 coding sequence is TGTGCTGGTGCCGGGTCGTCCTACAATGAGCAGTTCTTC. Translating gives CAGAGSSYNEQFF.

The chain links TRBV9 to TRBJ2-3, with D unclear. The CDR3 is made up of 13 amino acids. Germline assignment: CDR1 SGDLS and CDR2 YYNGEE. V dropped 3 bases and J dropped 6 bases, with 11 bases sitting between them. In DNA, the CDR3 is TGTGCCAGCAGCGAGGGCGGATATGATACGCAGTATTTT. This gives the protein CASSEGGYDTQYF. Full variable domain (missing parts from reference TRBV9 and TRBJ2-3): DSGVTQTPKHLITATGQRVTLRCSPRSGDLSVYWYQQSLDQGLQFLIQYYNGEERAKGNILERFSAQQFPDLHSELNLSSLELGDSALYFCASSEGGYDTQYFGPGTRLTVL.

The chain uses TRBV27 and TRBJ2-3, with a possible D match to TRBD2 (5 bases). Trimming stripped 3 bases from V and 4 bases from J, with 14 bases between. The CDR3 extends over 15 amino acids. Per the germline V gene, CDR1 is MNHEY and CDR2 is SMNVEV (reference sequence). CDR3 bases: TGTGCCAGCAGTTTCTTTTTGACGGGGTCAGATACGCAGTATTTT. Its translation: CASSFFLTGSDTQYF.

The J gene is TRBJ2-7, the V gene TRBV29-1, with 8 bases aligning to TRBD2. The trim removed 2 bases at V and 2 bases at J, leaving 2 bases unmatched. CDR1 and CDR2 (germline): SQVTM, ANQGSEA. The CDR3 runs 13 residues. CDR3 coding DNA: TGCAGCGTTGAACTAGCGGGCCCCTACGAGCAGTACTTC. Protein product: CSVELAGPYEQYF.

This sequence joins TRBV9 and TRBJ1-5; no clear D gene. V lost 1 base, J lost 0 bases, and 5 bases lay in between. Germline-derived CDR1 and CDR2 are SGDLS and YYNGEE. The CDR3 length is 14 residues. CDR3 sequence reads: CASSVSDSNQPQHF. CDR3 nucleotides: TGTGCCAGCAGCGTATCCGATAGCAATCAGCCCCAGCATTTT.